This T cell receptor beta chain was documented in a study of blood T cells in healthy people across ages. Findings of the study overall: Across samples, TCR beta diversity tracked strongly with naive T cell percentage.

A second roughly 6 to 11 cycle PCR used barcoded and J-beta primers. Every sample gave at least 2.5 million paired-end reads containing CDR3. TCRdb processed the 5' RACE reads anew with MiXCR; each CDR3 protein has one entry. The data hold just over 1 million distinct CDR3 sequences, with roughly 45% observed a single time. Notes on this clonotype: The antigen remains undetermined.

The CDR3 loop spans 11 amino acids. Germline V gives CDR1 SQVTM, CDR2 ANQGSEA. The genes are TRBV29-1 and TRBJ2-5; possibly TRBD1 or TRBD2 for D (5 bases each). TRBJ2-7 matches the DNA end more closely, so the J call is doubtful. The source is a woman between 55 and 75 years old in good health. The sample taken for sequencing was blood. The chain's CDR3 is CSVAAGAEQYF. Written as DNA, the CDR3 is TGCAGCGTTGCAGCCGGGGCCGAGCAGTACTTC.